This TCR beta chain originates from a study of blood T cell repertoires in COVID-19. Across the study: The origin of the acute and convalescent COVID-19 samples was the United States, Italy and Spain. The cDNA or gDNA used as material had been derived from T cells, B-cell-depleted T cells, or PBMCs.

In the authors' workflow: Estimation of nucleated cell counts was performed using reference gene primer amplification. Sequencing used immunoSEQ multiplex PCR; TCRdb keeps in-frame clones, though not all of them. The V and J calls and clone size are taken from that table; D and trimming were inferred from the DNA. This table has about 230,000 clones, over 75% appearing once. Seattle cases were enrolled at active infection and followed longitudinally. Note on this clone: The identical CDR3 is also encoded by other nucleotide sequences in the sample.

J was trimmed by 1 base and V by 4 bases; bases with no gene match: 5. Germline V gene lookup returns CDR1 SGDLS and CDR2 YYNGEE. This CDR3 spans 18 amino acids. The sample was peripheral blood. This rearrangement joins TRBV9 to TRBJ2-6; the match to TRBD2 covers 13 bases. This receptor was obtained from a man aged 45-65 years with COVID-19, enrolled during active disease. Written as DNA, the CDR3 is TGTGCCAGCAGCCCTCGACTAGCGGGGGGATCTGGGGCCAACGTCCTGACTTTC. Translating it yields CASSPRLAGGSGANVLTF.